Given below is one T cell receptor (beta chain) in context. Under the authors' procedure: Scientists estimated how many nucleated cells there were by amplifying reference gene primers. Profiling relied on immunoSEQ multiplex PCR, and the TCRdb table lists in-frame clones only, not all of them. V and J calls and clone size come straight from that table; D and trimming were deduced from the DNA. Altogether 100,000 or so clones are present, 80% to 85% being singletons, with the ten largest covering over 3.5%. This specimen belongs to a study of blood T cell repertoires in COVID-19. Across the whole study: PBMCs, B-cell-depleted T cells, or T cells were the source of the cDNA or gDNA that made up the material.

From germline, CDR1 is MGHRA and CDR2 YSYEKL. The length of the CDR3 is 15 residues. With 1 base clipped from V and 4 bases from J, the junction kept 4 bases outside the gene matches. This chain connects TRBV4-1 to TRBJ1-2; 9 bases are a match to TRBD1. The origin of this receptor is a man between 60 and 75 years old with acute or convalescent COVID-19. Material for sequencing was peripheral blood. The CDR3 is CASSQVGQGGYGYTF. The CDR3 DNA follows: TGCGCCAGCAGCCAAGTGGGACAGGGAGGCTATGGCTACACCTTC.